This record looks at one T cell receptor (beta chain) sequence and its context. The antigen is undetermined. These data belong to a study of OX40 agonist ivuxolimab in advanced cancers. About the research overall: Ivuxolimab is an agonistic anti-OX40 (CD134) antibody, and patients were treated with it. One patient with hepatocellular carcinoma and two with cutaneous melanoma, three in all, had partial responses.

Findings and limits, study-wide: By week 6 at 0.1 to 3.0 mg/kg, blood CD4+ and CD8+ T cells had expanded clonally. CD8+ T cells showed, on average, more clonal expansion than CD4+ cells.

Measured with immunoSEQ multiplex PCR; TCRdb has only the in-frame clones, and not every one. Of some 48,000 clones listed, around 79% are singletons. This sequence originates from an adult with an advanced solid tumor such as melanoma, head and neck, liver or kidney cancer. The sequencing used CD4+ or CD8+ T cells sorted from blood, collected in a trial of the OX40 agonist ivuxolimab.

The CDR3 nucleotides read TGTGCCAGCAGCGACACCCTAGCGGGCAATGAGCAGTTCTTC. Residues: CASSDTLAGNEQFF. The chain has TRBV5-4 and TRBJ2-1, with 8 bases matching TRBD2. The CDR3 totals 14 residues. Losses at the gene ends were 4 bases for V and 6 bases for J; bases not matched to a gene: 6. CDR1 and CDR2 (germline): SGHNT, YYREEE (reference sequence).